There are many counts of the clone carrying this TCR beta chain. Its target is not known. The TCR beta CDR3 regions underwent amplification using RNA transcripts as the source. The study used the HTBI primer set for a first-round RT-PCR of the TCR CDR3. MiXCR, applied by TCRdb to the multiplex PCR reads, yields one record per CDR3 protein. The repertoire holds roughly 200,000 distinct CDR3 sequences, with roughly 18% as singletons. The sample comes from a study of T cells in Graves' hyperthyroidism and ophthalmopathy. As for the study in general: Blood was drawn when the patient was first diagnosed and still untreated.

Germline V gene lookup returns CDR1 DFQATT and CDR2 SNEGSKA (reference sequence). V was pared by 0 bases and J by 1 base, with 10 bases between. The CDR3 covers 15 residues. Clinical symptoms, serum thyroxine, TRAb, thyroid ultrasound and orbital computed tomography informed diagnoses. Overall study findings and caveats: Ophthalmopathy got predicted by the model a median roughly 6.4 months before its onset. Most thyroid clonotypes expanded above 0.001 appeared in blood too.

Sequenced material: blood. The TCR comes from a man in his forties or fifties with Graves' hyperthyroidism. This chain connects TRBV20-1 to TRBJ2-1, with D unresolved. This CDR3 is CSARDGRKSYNEQFF. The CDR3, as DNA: TGCAGTGCTAGAGATGGCAGGAAATCCTACAATGAGCAGTTCTTC.